Detailed here is one TCR beta chain. The sample originates from a study of control samples from healthy donors and cancer patients. The data were produced by immunoSEQ multiplex PCR, yet TCRdb's version contains in-frame clones alone and is incomplete. The data hold about 58,000 clones, with 90% observed a single time. With V trimmed by 5 bases and J by 6 bases, 5 bases remained unmatched. The CDR3 sequence is 15 residues long. CDR1 is MNHEY, CDR2 SMNVEV, per germline (reference sequence). The sample was PBMCs. The sequence was obtained from a man aged 55 to 70 with colorectal cancer. The chain links TRBV27 to TRBJ2-7, with TRBD2 identical over 15 bases. The CDR3 here is CASSPWTSGGGEQYF. The CDR3 bases are TGTGCCAGCAGTCCCTGGACTAGCGGGGGGGGCGAGCAGTACTTC.